The next 29 T cell receptor beta chains were all read from a single sample in a study of CD8+CD57+ T cells in acquired aplastic anemia. The use of genomic DNA as template underpinned the TCR beta VDJ and CDR3 profiling. TCRdb processed the reads anew with MiXCR; each CDR3 protein has one entry. The sample holds a few hundred thousand distinct CDR3 sequences, approximately 60% seen once. The specimen sequenced was sorted CD4+, CD8+, or CD8+CD57+ T cells (not recorded which) from PBMCs. The source of these receptors is a human donor in good health.

This rearrangement joins TRBV7-3 to TRBJ2-3, with 8 positions matching TRBD1. The germline V gene encodes CDR1 SGHTA and CDR2 FQGTGA. The length of the CDR3 is 17 residues. V lost 1 base, J lost 4 bases, and 10 bases stayed unmatched. CDR3 DNA sequence: TGTGCCAGCAGCTTAAACGGCAGGGGGCTGGCGTCAGATACGCAGTATTTT. Encoded protein: CASSLNGRGLASDTQYF.

This clonotype was found many times. V usage is TRBV7-9 and J usage is TRBJ2-1, with 7 positions matching TRBD1. The CDR3 is 14 residues long. CDR1 is SEHNR, CDR2 FQNEAQ, per germline (reference sequence). The V segment lost 7 bases and the J segment 5 bases; nucleotides outside the gene matches: 8. Here the CDR3 reads CASTSETGNNEQFF. As DNA, the CDR3 is TGTGCCAGCACATCCGAGACAGGGAACAATGAGCAGTTCTTC.

V is TRBV15 and J is TRBJ2-1; D may be TRBD2 (7 bases). With 3 bases removed from V and 4 bases from J, the gap between germline ends came to 25 bases. CDR1 LNHNV and CDR2 YYDKDF come from the germline V gene (reference sequence). This CDR3 spans 19 amino acids. CDR3 amino acids: CATSSSSQEGGGGYNEQFF. The CDR3 DNA follows: TGTGCCACCAGCAGTAGCAGCCAAGAGGGGGGCGGGGGTTACAATGAGCAGTTCTTC.

This clonotype occurred once. The CDR3: CASSLRPGTASEQYF. The CDR3 DNA sequence: TGTGCCAGCAGCTTACGGCCCGGGACCGCGAGTGAGCAGTACTTC. The rearrangement links TRBV7-9 to TRBJ2-7; D possibly matches TRBD1 or TRBD2 (5 bases each). Deletions cut 2 bases from V and 7 bases from J, with 18 bases between. From germline, CDR1 is SEHNR and CDR2 FQNEAQ (reference sequence). The CDR3 loop spans 15 amino acids.

This clonotype was detected only a few times. The chain combines TRBV5-1 with TRBJ2-7; 8 positions match TRBD1. V was pared by 4 bases and J by 3 bases, with 3 bases of the junction left unmatched. CDR1 SGHRS and CDR2 YFSETQ come from the germline V gene. CDR3 size: 13 residues. CDR3 protein: CASSTGTGYEQYF. The CDR3 DNA reads TGCGCCAGCAGCACCGGGACAGGCTACGAGCAGTACTTC.

V usage is TRBV6-6 and J usage is TRBJ2-1, with 13 positions matching TRBD2. Looked up from germline, CDR1 is MNHNY and CDR2 is SVGAGI (reference sequence). CDR3 length: 19 residues. The V and J ends lost 2 bases and 5 bases, in that order; junction bases with no gene match: 12. The CDR3, as DNA: TGTGCCAGCAGTTACAGCACTAGCGGGGGGGGTCGGCTCGACAATGAGCAGTTCTTC. Amino acid sequence: CASSYSTSGGGRLDNEQFF.

This chain joins TRBV19 and TRBJ1-4; a possible D gene is TRBD1 (5 bases). V was clipped by 2 bases and J by 6 bases, with 25 bases between them. Germline loops: CDR1 LNHDA, CDR2 SQIVND (reference sequence). The CDR3 extends over 19 amino acids. The CDR3 loop reads CASSIYGGLRTTGDEKLFF. The CDR3 coding sequence is TGTGCCAGTAGTATATACGGGGGGTTACGGACAACCGGGGATGAAAAACTGTTTTTT.

This clonotype was observed many times. J is TRBJ2-7 and V is TRBV5-1; 7 bases line up with TRBD1. Germline CDR1 and CDR2: SGHRS and YFSETQ. This CDR3 comprises 14 residues. J gave up 6 bases and V 3 bases, and 9 bases lay outside the gene matches. CDR3 DNA: TGCGCCAGCAGCTCGGGACAGACAACTCGCGAGCAGTACTTC. This codes for CASSSGQTTREQYF.

The CDR3: CASSLGEGASGNTEAFF. The CDR3 DNA reads TGTGCCAGCAGCTTAGGAGAGGGGGCCAGTGGTAACACTGAAGCTTTCTTT. The chain links TRBV11-2 to TRBJ1-1, with 7 bases matching TRBD1. This CDR3 has 17 residues. J gave up 2 bases and V 1 base, and 10 bases lay outside the gene matches. Per the germline V gene, CDR1 is SGHAT and CDR2 is FQNNGV.

The chain employs TRBV7-9 and TRBJ1-5; TRBD1 agrees at 8 bases. Trimming removed 5 bases from V and 6 bases from J; junction bases left unmatched: 6. This CDR3 has 14 residues. Germline V gene lookup returns CDR1 SEHNR and CDR2 FQNEAQ (reference sequence). The CDR3 nucleotides read TGTGCCAGCAGCCCCGGGACAGGACCTCAGCCCCAGCATTTT. It translates to CASSPGTGPQPQHF.

This clonotype was counted between two and nine times. The J gene is TRBJ2-5, the V gene TRBV20-1; TRBD2 agrees at 15 bases. This CDR3 region has 15 residues. Germline V gene data show CDR1 as DFQATT and CDR2 as SNEGSKA (reference sequence). V gave up 1 base and J gave up 8 bases; unmatched junction bases: 5. CDR3 sequence: CSARGGLAGGRTQYF. CDR3 nucleotides: TGCAGTGCTAGAGGAGGACTAGCGGGGGGGCGAACCCAGTACTTC.

The chain joins TRBV6-4 to TRBJ1-2, with D hard to call. Trimming cost V 5 bases and J 6 bases, with 10 bases left between them. Germline CDR1 and CDR2: MRHNA and SNTAGT. The CDR3 totals 12 residues. The CDR3 DNA reads TGTGCCAGCAGTTACAACGGTCATGGCTACACCTTC. Protein product: CASSYNGHGYTF.

This clonotype was seen a single time. The chain has TRBV20-1 and TRBJ1-5; TRBD1 agrees at 8 bases. CDR1 is DFQATT, CDR2 SNEGSKA, per germline (reference sequence). Trimming took 3 bases from V and 5 from J; bases not matched to a gene: 6. This CDR3 has 14 amino acids. For the CDR3, the DNA is TGCAGTGCTAGTCGGACAGGGACCGATCAGCCCCAGCATTTT. This gives the protein CSASRTGTDQPQHF.

The rearrangement links TRBV10-1 to TRBJ2-7, with 10 bases lining up with TRBD1. From germline, CDR1 is WNHNN and CDR2 SYGVQD (reference sequence). V lost 5 bases to trimming and J lost 3 bases; unmatched junction nucleotides: 7. This CDR3 comprises 15 residues. Here the CDR3 DNA reads TGCGCCAGCAGTCTGAGGACAGGGGGACACTACGAGCAGTACTTC. This gives the protein CASSLRTGGHYEQYF.

This chain joins TRBV7-9 and TRBJ1-1; perhaps TRBD1 as D (5 bases). The CDR3 runs 14 residues. The germline V gene encodes CDR1 SEHNR and CDR2 FQNEAQ (reference sequence). The V end lost 5 bases, the J end lost 6 bases, and 16 bases lay between the germline ends. CDR3 DNA: TGTGCCAGCAGCCACTTCTTAGACAGACCTGAAGCTTTCTTT. This translates into CASSHFLDRPEAFF.

The gene calls are TRBV7-2 and TRBJ1-2; 10 bases match TRBD1. This CDR3 comprises 16 residues. Unmatched junction bases numbered 8, after V lost 3 bases and J lost 4 bases. Germline CDR1 SGHTA, CDR2 FQGNSA. CDR3 sequence reads: CASSLLGTGVSYGYTF. Written as DNA, the CDR3 is TGTGCCAGCAGCTTGTTGGGGACAGGGGTAAGCTATGGCTACACCTTC.

Comments on this clonotype: Since a much larger clone is just one base distant, this may be a read error. The chain links TRBV4-1 to TRBJ2-3, with D possibly being TRBD2 (6 bases). There are 12 residues in the CDR3. In germline, CDR1 is MGHRA, CDR2 YSYEKL. CDR3 sequence reads: CTSRDFTDTQYF. In nucleotides, the CDR3 is TGCACCAGCAGGGACTTCACAGATACGCAGTATTTT.

This chain joins TRBV27 and TRBJ2-1, with TRBD2 matching 10 bases. Germline loops: CDR1 MNHEY, CDR2 SMNVEV (reference sequence). The CDR3 extends over 16 amino acids. Unmatched junction bases numbered 2, after V lost 3 bases and J lost 0 bases. The CDR3 spells CASSFSGGPSYNEQFF. The CDR3 bases are TGTGCCAGCAGTTTTAGCGGGGGGCCCTCCTACAATGAGCAGTTCTTC.

This clonotype was found many times. The chain uses TRBV2 and TRBJ2-1; no reliable D call. In germline, CDR1 is SNHLY, CDR2 FYNNEI. The CDR3 spans 13 residues. V gave up 8 bases and J gave up 2 bases, with 10 bases separating them. This chain's CDR3 is CASYLDTYNEQFF. The CDR3 coding sequence is TGTGCCAGCTACTTAGACACCTACAATGAGCAGTTCTTC.

This clonotype showed up many times. The rearrangement links TRBV9 to TRBJ2-1; 10 positions match TRBD2. This CDR3 comprises 17 residues. Germline V lookup: CDR1 SGDLS, CDR2 YYNGEE. With 5 bases clipped from V and 1 base from J, the junction kept 9 bases outside the gene matches. In nucleotides, the CDR3 is TGTGCCAGCAGTGCCCCGGCTAGCGGGAGTTCCTACAATGAGCAGTTCTTC. Its translation is CASSAPASGSSYNEQFF.

The V call is TRBV29-1, the J call TRBJ2-3; TRBD2 agrees at 14 bases. Germline V gene sequence: CDR1 SQVTM, CDR2 ANQGSEA. The CDR3 runs 16 residues. CDR3 region: CLGTSGSLTEADTQYF. CDR3 DNA: TGCCTCGGGACTAGCGGGAGCCTAACTGAGGCAGATACGCAGTATTTT.

The V and J genes are TRBV29-1 and TRBJ2-5, with D perhaps matching TRBD2 (6 bases). Trimming left V 6 bases short and J 0 bases short, with 11 bases between. CDR3 size: 13 residues. Germline lookup yields CDR1 SQVTM and CDR2 ANQGSEA. In nucleotides, the CDR3 is TGCAGCGTGGCCCGGGACTACCAAGAGACCCAGTACTTC. This encodes CSVARDYQETQYF.

The chain recombines TRBV19 with TRBJ2-1; D gene ambiguous. CDR1 is LNHDA, CDR2 SQIVND, per germline (reference sequence). This CDR3 spans 16 amino acids. Trimming removed 3 bases from V and 0 bases from J, with 12 bases in between. DNA of the CDR3: TGTGCCAGTAGTATCGGCGGCGGTGGCTCCTACAATGAGCAGTTCTTC. Translation: CASSIGGGGSYNEQFF.

The chain combines TRBV25-1 with TRBJ2-1; 12 bases agree with TRBD2. This CDR3 spans 22 amino acids. J lost 4 bases, V lost 1 base, and 20 bases had no gene match. The germline gives CDR1 MGHDK, CDR2 SYGVNS. Here the CDR3 DNA reads TGTGCCAGCAGTGAATCGGGTCGGACTAGCGGGATGACAGGGGCAGGGTACAATGAGCAGTTCTTC. This translates into CASSESGRTSGMTGAGYNEQFF. Full variable domain (missing parts from reference TRBV25-1 and TRBJ2-1): EADIYQTPRYLVIGTGKKITLECSQTMGHDKMYWYQQDPGMELHLIHYSYGVNSTEKGDLSSESTVSRIRTEHFPLTLESARPSHTSQYLCASSESGRTSGMTGAGYNEQFFGPGTRLTVL.

Of note for this clonotype: Given a much more abundant clone one base away, this may be a read error. The CDR3 does not close with the conserved phenylalanine or tryptophan, likely indicating a read error. This chain connects TRBV6-5 to TRBJ2-7; D gene ambiguous. The ends were cut back, 0 bases at V and 6 bases at J, with 9 bases in the middle. The CDR3 extends over 13 amino acids. Germline V CDR1 and CDR2: MNHEY, SVGAGI. CDR3 in DNA: TGTGCCAGCAGTTACTCCGAAATGGCCGAGCAGTACCTC. It encodes CASSYSEMAEQYL.

In nucleotides, the CDR3 is TGTGCCAGCAGCTTCTCAACAGGGTATAGCAATCAGCCCCAGCATTTT. Its translation is CASSFSTGYSNQPQHF. V is TRBV5-4 and J is TRBJ1-5, with D possibly matching TRBD1 (6 bases). The germline V gene encodes CDR1 SGHNT and CDR2 YYREEE (reference sequence). There are 16 residues in the CDR3. Trimming took off 2 bases at V and 0 bases at J, with 12 bases between the two ends.

This clonotype has a count of ten or more. CDR3 amino acids: CASSQTGEDEQYF. DNA for the CDR3: TGCGCCAGCAGTCAGACAGGGGAAGACGAGCAGTACTTC. The rearrangement joins TRBV5-1 to TRBJ2-7; 8 nucleotides align to TRBD1. The ends lost 5 bases at V and 5 bases at J; junction bases unmatched: 6. The CDR3 totals 13 residues. Germline V gene data show CDR1 as SGHRS and CDR2 as YFSETQ.

The table lists this clonotype with a count of one. The chain combines TRBV5-1 with TRBJ2-7, with 10 bases identical to TRBD2. This CDR3 comprises 16 residues. Per the germline V gene, CDR1 is SGHRS and CDR2 is YFSETQ. V was pared by 4 bases and J by 0 bases, with 7 bases of the junction left unmatched. The CDR3 region has the DNA TGCGCCAGCAGCCCTCCTACTAGCGGGGACTCCTACGAGCAGTACTTC. Its protein product is CASSPPTSGDSYEQYF.

This chain joins TRBV9 and TRBJ1-5; D remains ambiguous. The germline gives CDR1 SGDLS, CDR2 YYNGEE. CDR3 length: 14 amino acids. Trimming removed 3 bases from V and 2 bases from J, with 9 bases in between. The CDR3, as DNA: TGTGCCAGCAGCGGGGGAATCGGCAATCAGCCCCAGCATTTT. Protein: CASSGGIGNQPQHF.